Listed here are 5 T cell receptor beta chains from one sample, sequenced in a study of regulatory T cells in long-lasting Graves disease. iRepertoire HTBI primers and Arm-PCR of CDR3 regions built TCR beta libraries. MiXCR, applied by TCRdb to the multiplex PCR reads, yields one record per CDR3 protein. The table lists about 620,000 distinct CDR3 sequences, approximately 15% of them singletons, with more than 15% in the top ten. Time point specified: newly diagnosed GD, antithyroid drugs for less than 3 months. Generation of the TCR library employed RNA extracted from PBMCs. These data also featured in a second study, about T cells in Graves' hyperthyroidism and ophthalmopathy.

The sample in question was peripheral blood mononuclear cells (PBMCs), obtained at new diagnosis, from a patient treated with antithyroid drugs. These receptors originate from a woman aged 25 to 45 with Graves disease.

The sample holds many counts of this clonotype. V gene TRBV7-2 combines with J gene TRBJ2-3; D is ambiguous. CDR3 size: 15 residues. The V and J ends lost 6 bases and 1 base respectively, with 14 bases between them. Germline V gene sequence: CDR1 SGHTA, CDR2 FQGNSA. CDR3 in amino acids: CASRSRTGGTDTQYF. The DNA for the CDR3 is TGTGCCAGCAGAAGCAGGACGGGTGGCACAGATACGCAGTATTTT.

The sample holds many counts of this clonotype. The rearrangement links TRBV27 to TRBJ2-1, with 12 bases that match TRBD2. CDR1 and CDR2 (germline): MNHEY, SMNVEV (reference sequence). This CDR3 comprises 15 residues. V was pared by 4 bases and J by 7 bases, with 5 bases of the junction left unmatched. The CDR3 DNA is TGTGCCAGCAGTTCGGGACTAGCGGGTCTTAATGAGCAGTTCTTC. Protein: CASSSGLAGLNEQFF.

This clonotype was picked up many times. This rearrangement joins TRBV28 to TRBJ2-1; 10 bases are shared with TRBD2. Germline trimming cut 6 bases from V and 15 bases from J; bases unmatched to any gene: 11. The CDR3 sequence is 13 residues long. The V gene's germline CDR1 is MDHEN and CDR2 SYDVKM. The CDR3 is CASSSPTSGPLFF. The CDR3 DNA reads TGTGCCAGCAGCTCGCCGACTAGCGGGCCGCTGTTCTTC.

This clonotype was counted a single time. The CDR3: CASSQQATYEQYF. CDR3 coding DNA: TGCGCCAGCAGCCAACAGGCTACCTACGAGCAGTACTTC. V gene TRBV4-1 combines with J gene TRBJ2-7, with D hard to call. V was clipped by 2 bases and J by 2 bases, with 7 bases between them. This CDR3 is 13 amino acids long. Germline CDR1 is MGHRA and CDR2 is YSYEKL.

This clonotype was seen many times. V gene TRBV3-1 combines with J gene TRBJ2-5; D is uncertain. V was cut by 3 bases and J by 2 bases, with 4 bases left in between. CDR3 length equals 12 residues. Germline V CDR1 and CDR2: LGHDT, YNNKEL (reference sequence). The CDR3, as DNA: TGTGCCAGCAGCCAGGTGCAAGAGACCCAGTACTTC. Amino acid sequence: CASSQVQETQYF.